The text below deals with one T cell receptor beta chain. The data originate from a study of T cells after somatic rescue of genetic block. The assay was immunoSEQ multiplex PCR, and TCRdb's table has in-frame clones only and misses some. The repertoire holds roughly 71,000 clones, with approximately 90% as singletons. There are 15 residues in the CDR3. Germline V gene lookup returns CDR1 KGHSH and CDR2 LQKENI. The V end was cut by 2 bases, the J end by 5 bases, with 16 bases between. The chain couples TRBV18 to TRBJ2-7; D may be TRBD1 (5 bases). The sequenced sample consisted of peripheral blood mononuclear cells (PBMCs). This clonotype was sampled from a young man. In DNA form, the CDR3 reads TGTGCCAGCTCACCAAGTGGGGCGGCCGTAGACGAGCAGTACTTC. This translates into CASSPSGAAVDEQYF.